Listed below are T cell receptor beta chains from one sample, sequenced in a study of blood T cell repertoires in COVID-19. Data came from immunoSEQ multiplex PCR; TCRdb stores just in-frame clones and leaves some out. The sample lists 100,000 to 150,000 clones; 86% were seen once. The sequencing input was peripheral blood. These receptors originate from a human donor in a cohort sampled during active COVID-19. Both conserved end residues are part of each CDR3. A D gene is named only where the DNA matches it firmly. Expanded clones are given a class, and other clones once, few, many or no size at all.

TRBV28	NA	TRBJ2-1	16	TRBD1	TGTGCCAGCAGTCCTAACAGGGGGTCGGCCTACAATGAGCAGTTCTTC	CASSPNRGSAYNEQFF
TRBV7-8	NA	TRBJ1-2	14	NA	TGTGCCAGCAGCCTCACTGATCAGGGAAACGGCTACACCTTC	CASSLTDQGNGYTF
TRBV12-3/TRBV12-4	NA	TRBJ1-1	11	NA	TGTGCCAGCAGCCCCGGGGCTGAAGCTTTCTTT	CASSPGAEAFF
TRBV18	NA	TRBJ2-5	12	NA	TGTGCCAGCTCAGGCACCCAAGAGACCCAGTACTTC	CASSGTQETQYF
TRBV14	NA	TRBJ2-3	12	TRBD2	TGTGCCAGCAGCCGTAAGCGGGAGAAGCAGTATTTT	CASSRKREKQYF
TRBV7-3	few	TRBJ2-1	15	TRBD1	TGTGCCAGCAGCTACGACAGGGGGTCCTACAATGAGCAGTTCTTC	CASSYDRGSYNEQFF
TRBV5-1	NA	TRBJ1-3	14	NA	TGCGCCAGCAGAATGGCAGGGGCGGAAAACACCATATATTTT	CASRMAGAENTIYF
TRBV12-3/TRBV12-4	NA	TRBJ1-2	13	TRBD1	TGTGCCAGCAGTCCGGACAGGGATCGGGGCTACACCTTC	CASSPDRDRGYTF
TRBV5-5	NA	TRBJ2-3	16	NA	TGTGCCAGCAGCTTGGTGCCGGGAACCAACACAGATACGCAGTATTTT	CASSLVPGTNTDTQYF
TRBV7-6	NA	TRBJ2-5	15	TRBD2	TGTGCCAGCAGCCGGGGGGAGGGTATCATTGAGACCCAGTACTTC	CASSRGEGIIETQYF
TRBV6-2/TRBV6-3	NA	TRBJ2-7	15	NA	TGTGCCAGCAGTTACTCCGACACAGGGACCTACGAGCAGTACTTC	CASSYSDTGTYEQYF
TRBV18	NA	TRBJ2-7	15	TRBD2	TGTGCCAGCTCACCGAGGACTAGCGGAGCCTACGAGCAGTACTTC	CASSPRTSGAYEQYF
TRBV18	NA	TRBJ2-1	18	TRBD2	TGTGCCAGCTCACCACCTGGACTAGCGGGAGGGCTGTACAATGAGCAGTTCTTC	CASSPPGLAGGLYNEQFF
TRBV4-2	NA	TRBJ1-2	17	NA	TGTGCCAGCAGCCAAGGGGCTCCGTCCGGGACACGGGACGGCTACACCTTC	CASSQGAPSGTRDGYTF
TRBV2	NA	TRBJ2-3	12	NA	TGTGCCAGTACAGGGACGACAGATACGCAGTATTTT	CASTGTTDTQYF
TRBV30	few	TRBJ1-2	11	NA	TGTGCCTGGAGTGTACCAGGTGGCTACACCTTC	CAWSVPGGYTF
TRBV5-1	NA	TRBJ1-5	15	NA	TGCGCCAGCAGCTTGGAGGCAGGGCCTAATCAGCCCCAGCATTTT	CASSLEAGPNQPQHF
TRBV7-9	NA	TRBJ1-6	16	TRBD1	TGTGCCAGCAGCTTAACGGGACAGCTCAATAATTCACCCCTCCACTTT	CASSLTGQLNNSPLHF
TRBV18	NA	TRBJ2-1	18	TRBD2	TGTGCCAGCTCACCACCAGGGACTAGCGGGAGGTCATTAAATGAGCAGTTCTTC	CASSPPGTSGRSLNEQFF
TRBV4-3	NA	TRBJ1-5	17	TRBD1	TGCGCCAGCAGCCAAGCTCTGACAGGGCCTAGCAATCAGCCCCAGCATTTT	CASSQALTGPSNQPQHF
TRBV5-5	NA	TRBJ1-5	17	NA	TGTGCCAGCAGCTCCTGGTCAGCAGGGTCTCAAAATCAGCCCCAGCATTTT	CASSSWSAGSQNQPQHF
TRBV10-3	NA	TRBJ1-1	15	NA	TGTGCCATCAGTGACCCCTCGGAGGGGAGGGGTGAAGCTTTCTTT	CAISDPSEGRGEAFF
TRBV7-6	NA	TRBJ2-2	16	NA	TGTGCCAGCAGCTTCGGTGGGGCCGGGGGCACCGGGGAGCTGTTTTTT	CASSFGGAGGTGELFF
TRBV4-3	NA	TRBJ2-1	17	TRBD1	TGCGCCAGCAGCCAAGGGTCCCTCGGGACAGGAAAGGGTGAGCAGTTCTTC	CASSQGSLGTGKGEQFF
TRBV5-1	NA	TRBJ2-7	16	TRBD1	TGCGCCAGCAGCTTGAGCGGGACAGGGTCCTCCTACGAGCAGTACTTC	CASSLSGTGSSYEQYF
TRBV6-5	NA	TRBJ1-5	13	NA	TGTGCCAGCATTCTAACAGGCCGTCAGCCCCAGCATTTT	CASILTGRQPQHF
TRBV14	NA	TRBJ2-1	15	NA	TGTGCCAGCAGCCAACGCCAGGCCCCCTACAATGAGCAGTTCTTC	CASSQRQAPYNEQFF
TRBV4-1	NA	TRBJ1-4	19	NA	TGCGCCAGCAGCCCATCGGTCAGGGGCCGATCAACAACTAATGAAAAACTGTTTTTT	CASSPSVRGRSTTNEKLFF
TRBV6-2/TRBV6-3	NA	TRBJ2-7	15	NA	TGTGCCAGCAGTTACGGGTCAGGTCTCTCCTACGAGCAGTACTTC	CASSYGSGLSYEQYF
TRBV2	NA	TRBJ2-7	14	NA	TGTGCCAGCGGCGGGACTCCCGGCCGAGGGGAGCAGTACTTC	CASGGTPGRGEQYF
TRBV28	NA	TRBJ1-4	13	NA	TGTGCCAGCAGTTCCTTAGGGAGGGAAAAACTGTTTTTT	CASSSLGREKLFF
TRBV25-1	once	TRBJ2-5	13	TRBD1	TGTGCCAGCAGGGGACAGCATAAGGGGACCCAGTACTTC	CASRGQHKGTQYF
TRBV12-3/TRBV12-4	NA	TRBJ1-1	13	NA	TGTGCCAGCAGCCGCGGGGGGAACACTGAAGCTTTCTTT	CASSRGGNTEAFF
TRBV18	NA	TRBJ1-1	14	TRBD1	TGTGCCAGCTCACCATTCGACAGGGACCTTGAAGCTTTCTTT	CASSPFDRDLEAFF